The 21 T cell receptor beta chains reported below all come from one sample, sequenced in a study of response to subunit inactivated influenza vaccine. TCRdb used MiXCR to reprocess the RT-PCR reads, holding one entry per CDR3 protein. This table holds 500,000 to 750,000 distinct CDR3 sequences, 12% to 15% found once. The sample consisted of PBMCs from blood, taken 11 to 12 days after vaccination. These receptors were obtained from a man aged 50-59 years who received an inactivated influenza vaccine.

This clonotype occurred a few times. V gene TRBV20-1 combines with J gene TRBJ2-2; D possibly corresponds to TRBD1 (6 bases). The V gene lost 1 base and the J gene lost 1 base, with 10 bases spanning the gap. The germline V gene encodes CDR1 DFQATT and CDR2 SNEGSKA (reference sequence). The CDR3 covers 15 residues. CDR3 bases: TGCAGTGCTAGAGGGGCGACAGGGAACACCGGGGAGCTGTTTTTT. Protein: CSARGATGNTGELFF.

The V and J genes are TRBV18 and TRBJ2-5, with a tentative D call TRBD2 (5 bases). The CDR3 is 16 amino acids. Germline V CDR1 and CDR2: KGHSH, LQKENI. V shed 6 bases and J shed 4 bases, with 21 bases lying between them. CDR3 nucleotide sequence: TGTGCCAGCTCCCTTCGTGGAGGCGAAACCTCAGAGACCCAGTACTTC. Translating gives CASSLRGGETSETQYF.

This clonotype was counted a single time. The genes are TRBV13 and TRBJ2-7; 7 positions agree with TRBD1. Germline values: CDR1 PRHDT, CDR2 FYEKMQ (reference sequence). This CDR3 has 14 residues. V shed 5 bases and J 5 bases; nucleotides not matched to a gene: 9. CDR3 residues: CASSANPTGNEQYF. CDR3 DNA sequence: TGTGCCAGCAGCGCAAATCCGACAGGGAACGAGCAGTACTTC.

CDR3 loop: CATAGTPVYEQYF. The DNA of the CDR3 is TGTGCCACCGCCGGGACACCGGTCTACGAGCAGTACTTC. This rearrangement joins TRBV12-3 or TRBV12-4 to TRBJ2-7, with D perhaps matching TRBD1 (6 bases). V was cut by 10 bases and J by 3 bases, with 16 bases left in between. This CDR3 contains 13 residues.

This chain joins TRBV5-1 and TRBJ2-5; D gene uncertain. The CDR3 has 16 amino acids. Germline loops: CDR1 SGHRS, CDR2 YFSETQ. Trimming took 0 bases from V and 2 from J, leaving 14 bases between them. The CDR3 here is CASSLGQTEGQETQYF. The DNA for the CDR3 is TGCGCCAGCAGCTTGGGGCAGACCGAAGGTCAAGAGACCCAGTACTTC.

CDR3 sequence reads: CASRRGTGMSGANVLTF. DNA of the CDR3: TGTGCCAGCAGGAGGGGGACAGGGATGTCTGGGGCCAACGTCCTGACTTTC. The gene calls are TRBV6-1 and TRBJ2-6, with 9 bases matching TRBD1. This CDR3 contains 17 residues. Trimming took 6 bases from V and 1 from J; bases not matched to a gene: 7. The germline CDR1 and CDR2 sequences are MNHNS and SASEGT.

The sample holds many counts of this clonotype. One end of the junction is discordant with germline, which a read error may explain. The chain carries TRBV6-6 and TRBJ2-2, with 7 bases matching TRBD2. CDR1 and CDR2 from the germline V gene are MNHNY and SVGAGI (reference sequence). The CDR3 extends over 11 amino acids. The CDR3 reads CASSYGGELFF. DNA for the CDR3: TGTGCCAGCAGTTACGGGGGGGAACTGTTTTTT.

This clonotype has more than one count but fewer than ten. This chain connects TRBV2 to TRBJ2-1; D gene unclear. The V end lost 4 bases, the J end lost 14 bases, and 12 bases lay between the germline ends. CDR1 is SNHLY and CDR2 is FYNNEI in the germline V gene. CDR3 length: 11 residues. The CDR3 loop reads CASSVRASEFF. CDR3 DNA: TGTGCCAGCAGTGTAAGGGCCAGCGAGTTCTTC.

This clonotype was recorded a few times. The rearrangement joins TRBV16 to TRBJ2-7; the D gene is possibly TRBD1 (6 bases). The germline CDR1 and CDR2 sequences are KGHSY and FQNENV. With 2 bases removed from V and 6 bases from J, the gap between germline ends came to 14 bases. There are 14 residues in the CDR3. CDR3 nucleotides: TGTGCCAGCAGCCAACAGGGGAAGTCCCGCGAGCAGTACTTC. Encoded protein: CASSQQGKSREQYF.

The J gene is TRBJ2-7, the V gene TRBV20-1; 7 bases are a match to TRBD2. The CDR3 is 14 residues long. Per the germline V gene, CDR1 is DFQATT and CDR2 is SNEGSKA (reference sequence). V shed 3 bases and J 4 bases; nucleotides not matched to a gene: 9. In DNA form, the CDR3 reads TGCAGTGCTAGTTCCCCGCGGGAGTCTTACGAGCAGTACTTC. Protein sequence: CSASSPRESYEQYF.

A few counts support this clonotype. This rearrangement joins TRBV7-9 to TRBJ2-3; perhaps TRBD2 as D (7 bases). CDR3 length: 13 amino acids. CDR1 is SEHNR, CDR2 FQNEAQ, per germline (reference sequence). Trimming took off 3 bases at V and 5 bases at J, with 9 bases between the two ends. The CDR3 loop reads CASSFGGRDTQYF. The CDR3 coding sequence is TGTGCCAGCAGCTTCGGGGGGCGAGATACGCAGTATTTT.

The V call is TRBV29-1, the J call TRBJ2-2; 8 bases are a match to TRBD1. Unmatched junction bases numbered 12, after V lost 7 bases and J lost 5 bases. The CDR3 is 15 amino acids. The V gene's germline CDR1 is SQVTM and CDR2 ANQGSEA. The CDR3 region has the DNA TGCAGCGCCGCGGTAGACAGGGGTTCAACCGGGGAGCTGTTTTTT. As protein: CSAAVDRGSTGELFF.

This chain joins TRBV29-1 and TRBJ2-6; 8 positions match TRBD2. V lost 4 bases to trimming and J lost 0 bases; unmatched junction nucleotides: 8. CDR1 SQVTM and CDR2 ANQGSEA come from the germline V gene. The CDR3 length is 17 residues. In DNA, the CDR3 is TGCAGCGTTGGTGGTAGCGGGGCCTTCTCTGGGGCCAACGTCCTGACTTTC. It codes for CSVGGSGAFSGANVLTF.

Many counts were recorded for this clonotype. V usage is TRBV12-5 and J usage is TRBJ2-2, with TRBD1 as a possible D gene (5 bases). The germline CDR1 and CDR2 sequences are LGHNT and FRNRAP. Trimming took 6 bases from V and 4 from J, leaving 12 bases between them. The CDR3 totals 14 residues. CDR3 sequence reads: CASGQGRSTGELFF. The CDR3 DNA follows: TGTGCTAGTGGGCAGGGTCGGAGCACCGGGGAGCTGTTTTTT.

The CDR3 DNA is TGCGCCAGCAGGATGGACACGAGCTCCTATAATTCACCCCTCCACTTT. Translated, it gives CASRMDTSSYNSPLHF. V gene TRBV10-2 combines with J gene TRBJ1-6; maybe TRBD1 (5 bases). V was cut by 6 bases and J by 0 bases, with 12 bases left in between. Germline lookup yields CDR1 WSHSY and CDR2 SAAADI. CDR3 length: 16 residues.

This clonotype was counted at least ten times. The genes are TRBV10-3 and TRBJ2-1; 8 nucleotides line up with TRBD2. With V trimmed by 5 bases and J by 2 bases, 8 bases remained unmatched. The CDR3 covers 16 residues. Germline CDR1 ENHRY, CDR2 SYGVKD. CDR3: CAISPGGPVTYNEQFF. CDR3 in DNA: TGTGCCATCAGTCCGGGAGGGCCGGTGACCTACAATGAGCAGTTCTTC.

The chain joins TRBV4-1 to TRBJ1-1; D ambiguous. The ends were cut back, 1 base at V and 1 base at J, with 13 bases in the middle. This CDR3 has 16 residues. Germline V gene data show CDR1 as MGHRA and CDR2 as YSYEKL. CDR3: CASSQGFPGSNTEAFF. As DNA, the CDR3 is TGCGCCAGCAGCCAAGGCTTCCCGGGCTCGAACACTGAAGCTTTCTTT.

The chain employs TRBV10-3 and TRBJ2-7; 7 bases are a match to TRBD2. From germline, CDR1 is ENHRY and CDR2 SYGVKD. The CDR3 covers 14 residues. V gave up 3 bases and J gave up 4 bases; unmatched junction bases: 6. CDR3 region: CAISDRLAEYEQYF. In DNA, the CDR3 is TGTGCCATCAGTGATCGCCTAGCGGAGTACGAGCAGTACTTC.

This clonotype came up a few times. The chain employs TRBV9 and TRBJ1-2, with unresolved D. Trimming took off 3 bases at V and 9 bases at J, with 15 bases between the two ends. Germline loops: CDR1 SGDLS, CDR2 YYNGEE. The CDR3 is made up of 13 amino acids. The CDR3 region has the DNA TGTGCCAGCAGCGAACCGCCTGGACGAAGCTACACCTTC. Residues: CASSEPPGRSYTF.

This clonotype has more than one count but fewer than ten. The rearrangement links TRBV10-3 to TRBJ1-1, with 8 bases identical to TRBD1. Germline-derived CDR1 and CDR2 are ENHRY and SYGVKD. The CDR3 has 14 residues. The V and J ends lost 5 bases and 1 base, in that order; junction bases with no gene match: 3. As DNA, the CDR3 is TGTGCCATCAGTAAGGACAGGGCGAACACTGAAGCTTTCTTT. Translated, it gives CAISKDRANTEAFF.

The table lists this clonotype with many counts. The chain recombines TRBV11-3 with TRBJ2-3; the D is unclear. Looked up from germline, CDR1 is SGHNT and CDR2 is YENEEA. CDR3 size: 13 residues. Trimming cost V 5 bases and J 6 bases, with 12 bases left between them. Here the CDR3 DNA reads TGTGCCAGCAGCCACCCCCCCTCCGATACGCAGTATTTT. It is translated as CASSHPPSDTQYF.